These 28 T cell receptor beta chains were all obtained from the same sample, sequenced in a study of blood T cells in healthy people across ages. Sample-barcoded 5' priming and a J-beta primer mix drove a second PCR of about 7 to 11 cycles. Using its own MiXCR run on the 5' RACE reads, TCRdb lists one record per CDR3 protein. The sample carries about 1.5 million distinct CDR3 sequences, 35% to 45% recorded once. Sequenced sample: blood. Receptor source: a woman between 18 and 29 years old in good health.

This clonotype was observed a handful of times. The rearrangement joins TRBV20-1 to TRBJ2-5; 8 nucleotides align to TRBD2. With V trimmed by 3 bases and J by 4 bases, 7 bases remained unmatched. From germline, CDR1 is DFQATT and CDR2 SNEGSKA (reference sequence). This CDR3 is 14 amino acids long. CDR3 region: CSARVIAGGETQYF. The CDR3 coding sequence is TGCAGTGCTAGGGTCATCGCGGGGGGAGAGACCCAGTACTTC.

The V gene is TRBV6-6, the J gene TRBJ2-7; a weak D match, TRBD2 (6 bases). In germline, CDR1 is MNHNY, CDR2 SVGAGI (reference sequence). CDR3 length: 14 amino acids. The ends were cut back, 2 bases at V and 2 bases at J, with 10 bases in the middle. Here the CDR3 DNA reads TGTGCCAGCAGTTACGGCGGGGCCCCCTACGAGCAGTACTTC. Protein sequence: CASSYGGAPYEQYF.

This clonotype was detected a few times. The chain combines TRBV5-1 with TRBJ2-7, with TRBD2 matching over 13 bases. J was trimmed by 5 bases and V by 3 bases; bases with no gene match: 5. The CDR3 totals 15 residues. Germline V CDR1 and CDR2: SGHRS, YFSETQ. The CDR3 here is CASSWGLAGLNEQYF. The CDR3 DNA is TGCGCCAGCAGCTGGGGACTAGCGGGGCTGAACGAGCAGTACTTC.

The chain combines TRBV7-8 with TRBJ1-2; no reliable D call. The length of the CDR3 is 13 residues. The V end was cut by 3 bases, the J end by 8 bases, with 13 bases between. The V gene's germline CDR1 is SGHVS and CDR2 FQNEAQ. The CDR3 sequence is CASSFRLARGYTF. CDR3 DNA: TGTGCCAGCAGCTTCAGACTGGCCCGCGGCTACACCTTC.

The V call is TRBV7-3, the J call TRBJ2-7; TRBD1 agrees at 8 bases. Trimming cost V 0 bases and J 4 bases; bases outside gene matches: 17. CDR3 length: 19 residues. Germline V lookup: CDR1 SGHTA, CDR2 FQGTGA. CDR3 sequence (DNA): TGTGCCAGCAGCTTAACCCATTTCGTACCCGGACAGGGACGGTACGAGCAGTACTTC. This sequence encodes CASSLTHFVPGQGRYEQYF. Combining the CDR3 with reference TRBV7-3 and TRBJ2-7 gives the whole variable domain GAGVSQTPSNKVTEKGKYVELRCDPISGHTALYWYRQSLGQGPEFLIYFQGTGAADDSGLPNDRFFAVRPEGSVSTLKIQRTERGDSAVYLCASSLTHFVPGQGRYEQYFGPGTRLTVT.

This clonotype occurred a few times. The chain carries TRBV20-1 and TRBJ1-2, with D perhaps TRBD1 (5 bases). Germline V gene sequence: CDR1 DFQATT, CDR2 SNEGSKA (reference sequence). This CDR3 has 12 residues. V lost 1 base, J lost 5 bases, and 8 bases lay in between. In nucleotides, the CDR3 is TGCAGTGCTAGAGGGGGGGTGTATGGCTACACCTTC. Its protein is CSARGGVYGYTF.

This clonotype was detected only a few times. The chain combines TRBV29-1 with TRBJ2-5; 7 bases are shared with TRBD1. Germline lookup yields CDR1 SQVTM and CDR2 ANQGSEA. Trimming removed 6 bases from V and 4 bases from J; junction bases left unmatched: 8. The CDR3 runs to 13 residues. The CDR3 loop reads CSVVLTGLETQYF. CDR3 sequence (DNA): TGCAGCGTCGTATTGACAGGGCTAGAGACCCAGTACTTC.

The V call is TRBV7-8, the J call TRBJ1-4; D perhaps matches TRBD1 (6 bases). CDR1 is SGHVS, CDR2 FQNEAQ, per germline. The length of the CDR3 is 16 residues. The V end lost 5 bases, the J end lost 8 bases, and 21 bases lay between the germline ends. The CDR3 loop is CASSPQPQGSREKLFF. CDR3 bases: TGTGCCAGCAGCCCGCAACCACAGGGAAGTCGGGAAAAACTGTTTTTT.

This sequence joins TRBV20-1 and TRBJ1-2, with D perhaps TRBD1 (5 bases). Germline CDR1 DFQATT, CDR2 SNEGSKA (reference sequence). Trimming shortened V by 2 bases and J by 6 bases, and 10 bases separated the two germline ends. The CDR3 is 12 residues long. The chain's CDR3 is CSARPGFDGYTF. As DNA, the CDR3 is TGCAGTGCTAGACCAGGGTTCGATGGCTACACCTTC.

The chain has TRBV9 and TRBJ1-1; D is uncertain. Germline V lookup: CDR1 SGDLS, CDR2 YYNGEE. The CDR3 sequence is 14 residues long. The V and J ends lost 0 bases and 0 bases respectively, with 6 bases between them. CDR3 nucleotide sequence: TGTGCCAGCAGCGTAGCCCCGGTGAACACTGAAGCTTTCTTT. It translates to CASSVAPVNTEAFF.

This clonotype appeared once. The CDR3: CASSISPGGWQGYTF. CDR3 sequence (DNA): TGCGCCAGCAGCATCTCCCCGGGGGGCTGGCAGGGCTACACCTTC. The chain has TRBV4-1 and TRBJ1-2; perhaps TRBD1 as D (6 bases). V dropped 5 bases and J dropped 8 bases, with 21 bases sitting between them. CDR1 is MGHRA, CDR2 YSYEKL, per germline. This CDR3 contains 15 residues.

CDR3 sequence (DNA): TGTGCCAGCAGTCAAAGAAAAGAGACCCAGTACTTC. It yields the protein CASSQRKETQYF. This chain joins TRBV12-3 or TRBV12-4 and TRBJ2-4, with no clear D. The J call could be wrong; TRBJ2-5 is a better fit for the DNA end. The CDR3 spans 12 residues.

Here the CDR3 DNA reads TGCGCCAGCAGCTCCGTCCAGGCAGATGGCTACACCTTC. Protein: CASSSVQADGYTF. The chain combines TRBV5-1 with TRBJ1-2; D unresolved. The V gene lost 3 bases and the J gene lost 6 bases, with 12 bases spanning the gap. Germline CDR1 is SGHRS and CDR2 is YFSETQ. The CDR3 is 13 amino acids.

This clonotype has only a few counts. V usage is TRBV27 and J usage is TRBJ2-1; 7 bases agree with TRBD1. The germline V gene encodes CDR1 MNHEY and CDR2 SMNVEV (reference sequence). The V segment lost 4 bases and the J segment 8 bases; nucleotides outside the gene matches: 5. The CDR3 runs 13 residues. CDR3 region: CASSYSGGHEQFF. CDR3 DNA: TGTGCCAGCAGTTATTCAGGGGGTCATGAGCAGTTCTTC.

V and J are TRBV5-5 and TRBJ2-5; possibly TRBD2 for D (6 bases). V dropped 4 bases and J dropped 11 bases, with 27 bases sitting between them. From germline, CDR1 is SGHKS and CDR2 YYEKEE (reference sequence). CDR3 size: 16 residues. CDR3 sequence reads: CASSKGLGIMGNEQYF. The DNA for the CDR3 is TGTGCCAGCAGCAAGGGACTTGGGATCATGGGCAATGAGCAGTACTTC.

This chain links TRBV20-1 with TRBJ1-1, with D maybe TRBD1 (6 bases). This CDR3 is 15 amino acids long. Between the trimmed V and J ends, which lost 2 bases and 4 bases, there was a span of 17 bases. CDR1 is DFQATT and CDR2 is SNEGSKA in the germline V gene (reference sequence). CDR3 protein: CSARNRAVVVTEAFF. The CDR3 DNA is TGCAGTGCTAGAAACAGGGCGGTGGTTGTCACTGAAGCTTTCTTT.

The V and J genes are TRBV5-1 and TRBJ2-3, with 9 bases aligning to TRBD2. The length of the CDR3 is 15 residues. Trimming cost V 7 bases and J 2 bases; bases outside gene matches: 8. CDR1 and CDR2 from the germline V gene are SGHRS and YFSETQ. The CDR3 loop reads CASGGLASSTDTQYF. In DNA, the CDR3 is TGCGCCAGCGGGGGACTAGCTTCATCCACAGATACGCAGTATTTT.

With respect to this clonotype: One end of the junction is discordant with germline, which a read error may explain. The genes are TRBV12-3 or TRBV12-4 and TRBJ2-3, with TRBD2 as a possible D gene (5 bases). The CDR3 consists of 13 residues. As DNA, the CDR3 is TGTGCCGGCAGTTTAGCTAGGGAGGATACGCAGTATTTT. It encodes CAGSLAREDTQYF.

V is TRBV24-1 and J is TRBJ2-6; D possibly corresponds to TRBD1 (6 bases). The V end was cut by 3 bases, the J end by 4 bases, with 21 bases between. The CDR3 totals 19 residues. Germline CDR1 is KGHDR and CDR2 is SFDVKD. CDR3 amino acids: CATSDPTGTRSLGANVLTF. CDR3 sequence (DNA): TGTGCCACCAGTGATCCTACCGGGACAAGATCTCTCGGGGCCAACGTCCTGACTTTC.

This chain joins TRBV15 and TRBJ2-3; D is uncertain. The germline V and J ends were trimmed by 4 bases and 3 bases, with 11 bases remaining between them. This CDR3 has 14 residues. The V gene's germline CDR1 is LNHNV and CDR2 YYDKDF (reference sequence). The CDR3 DNA sequence: TGTGCCACCAGCATCGGAGTCGGTACAGATACGCAGTATTTT. This translates into CATSIGVGTDTQYF.

This chain joins TRBV25-1 and TRBJ2-4; 8 nucleotides match TRBD2. The J call may be wrong; the DNA end is better matched by TRBJ2-7. Germline-derived CDR1 and CDR2 are MGHDK and SYGVNS. The CDR3 totals 16 residues. The CDR3 region is CASSTPIGSGSYEQYF. The CDR3 DNA reads as TGTGCCAGCAGTACGCCTATAGGAAGCGGGAGCTACGAGCAGTACTTC.

Details on this clonotype: At one end, the junction sequence differs from germline, possibly due to a read error. For the CDR3, the DNA is TGTGCCAGCAGTCATGACAGGGGAGGCAATCAGCTCCAGCATTTT. As protein: CASSHDRGGNQLQHF. J is TRBJ1-5 and V is TRBV6-2 or TRBV6-3, with 8 bases fitting TRBD1. CDR3 length equals 15 residues. Germline V gene sequence: CDR1 MNHEY, CDR2 SVGEGT.

The rearrangement joins TRBV5-5 to TRBJ2-1; D perhaps matches TRBD2 (5 bases). CDR1 is SGHKS and CDR2 is YYEKEE in the germline V gene (reference sequence). V was shortened by 2 bases and J by 4 bases, with 16 bases between the two germline ends. The CDR3 covers 16 residues. As DNA, the CDR3 is TGTGCCAGCAGCTTAGAGGTCGGGGTCGGATACAATGAGCAGTTCTTC. Translated, it gives CASSLEVGVGYNEQFF.

The chain couples TRBV7-2 to TRBJ2-1; tentatively, D is TRBD2 (6 bases). Trimming removed 1 base at V and 5 bases at J, with 12 bases between. In germline, CDR1 is SGHTA, CDR2 FQGNSA. The CDR3 extends over 15 amino acids. CDR3 DNA: TGTGCCAGCAGCTTAGACGGGAGAGGTGACAATGAGCAGTTCTTC. Its protein is CASSLDGRGDNEQFF. The complete variable domain, with remaining parts taken from reference TRBV7-2 and TRBJ2-1, reads GAGVSQSPSNKVTEKGKDVELRCDPISGHTALYWYRQSLGQGLEFLIYFQGNSAPDKSGLPSDRFSAERTGGSVSTLTIQRTQQEDSAVYLCASSLDGRGDNEQFFGPGTRLTVL.

This clonotype occurred a few times. For the CDR3, the DNA is TGTGCCAGCAGCTTAGTCCCTTCCGTGGGTTATGGCTACACCTTC. This sequence encodes CASSLVPSVGYGYTF. J is TRBJ1-2 and V is TRBV11-2; D uncertain. The CDR3 is 15 residues long. Trimming pared 1 base from V and 5 bases from J, leaving 14 bases between. CDR1 and CDR2 (germline): SGHAT, FQNNGV.

This clonotype has a handful of counts. The chain uses TRBV7-3 and TRBJ2-1, with TRBD2 matching over 7 bases. Germline-derived CDR1 and CDR2 are SGHTA and FQGTGA. This CDR3 has 16 residues. Unmatched junction bases numbered 6, after V lost 2 bases and J lost 2 bases. The DNA for the CDR3 is TGTGCCAGCAGCTTACACCGTCTAGCGGCCTACAATGAGCAGTTCTTC. Its translation is CASSLHRLAAYNEQFF.

This clonotype occurred a few times. The chain employs TRBV7-3 and TRBJ2-7; D is undetermined. Trimming took 5 bases from V and 0 from J, leaving 11 bases between them. Germline V lookup: CDR1 SGHTA, CDR2 FQGTGA. The CDR3 covers 14 residues. The CDR3 reads CASSPSRNSYEQYF. CDR3 DNA: TGTGCCAGCAGCCCCTCGAGGAACTCCTACGAGCAGTACTTC.

This clonotype was found a few times. The chain is built from TRBV10-3 and TRBJ1-2, with 9 bases aligning to TRBD1. There are 14 residues in the CDR3. Germline V gives CDR1 ENHRY, CDR2 SYGVKD. V shed 6 bases and J 7 bases; nucleotides not matched to a gene: 9. The CDR3, as DNA: TGTGCCATCAGCTCCGGACAGGGGTTGGGTGGCTACACCTTC. This gives the protein CAISSGQGLGGYTF.